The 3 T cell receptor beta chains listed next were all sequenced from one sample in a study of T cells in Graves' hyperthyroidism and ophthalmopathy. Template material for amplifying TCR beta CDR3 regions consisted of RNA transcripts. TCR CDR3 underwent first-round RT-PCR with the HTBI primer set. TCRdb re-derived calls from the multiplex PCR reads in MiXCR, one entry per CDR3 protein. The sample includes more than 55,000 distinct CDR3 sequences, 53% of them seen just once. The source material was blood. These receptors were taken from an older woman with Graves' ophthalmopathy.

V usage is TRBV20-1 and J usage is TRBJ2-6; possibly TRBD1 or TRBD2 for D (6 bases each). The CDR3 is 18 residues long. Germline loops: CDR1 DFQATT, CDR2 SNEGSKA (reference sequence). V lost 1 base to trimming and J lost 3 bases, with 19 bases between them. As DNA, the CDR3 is TGCAGTGCTAGAGCCCCCGTAAGACAGGACTATGGGGCCAACGTCCTGACTTTC. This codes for CSARAPVRQDYGANVLTF.

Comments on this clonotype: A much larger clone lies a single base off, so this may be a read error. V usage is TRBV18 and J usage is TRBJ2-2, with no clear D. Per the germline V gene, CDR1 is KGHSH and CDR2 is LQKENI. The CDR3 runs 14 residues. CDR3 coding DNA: TGTGCCAGCCCACCGTACAAAAACACCGGGGAGCTGTTTTTT. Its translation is CASPPYKNTGELFF.

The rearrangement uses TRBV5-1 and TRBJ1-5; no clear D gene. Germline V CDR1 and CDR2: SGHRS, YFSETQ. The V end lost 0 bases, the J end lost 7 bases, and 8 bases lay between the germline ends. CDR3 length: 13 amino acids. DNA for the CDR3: TGCGCCAGCAGCTTGGAGGACTCACAGCCCCAGCATTTT. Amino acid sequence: CASSLEDSQPQHF.